These T cell receptor beta chains were read from a single sample in a study of molecular identifiers for immune sequencing clone quantification. TCRdb reprocessed the PCR reads with MiXCR, giving one entry per CDR3 protein. The table shows about 630,000 distinct CDR3 sequences, with about 25% occurring only once. Sequenced material: naive CD8+ T cells from blood, with Jurkat cell RNA spiked in. These receptors were obtained from a human donor in good health. Some libraries in this study had Jurkat cell RNA spiked in. Both conserved end residues are part of each CDR3. D genes are given only for firm matches. For some rows the clone size is stated as once, few or many, or as a class when expanded; others skip it.

CDR3nt: TGTGCCAGCAGCCAACCCCCGTTCTACGAGCAGTACTTC
CDR3aa: CASSQPPFYEQYF
j_gene: TRBJ2-7
abundance: -
d_gene: -
v_gene: TRBV12-3/TRBV12-4

CDR3nt: TGTGCCAGCAGTGACCAGGGGAGCAATCAGCCCCAGCATTTT
CDR3aa: CASSDQGSNQPQHF
j_gene: TRBJ1-5
abundance: many
d_gene: -
v_gene: TRBV27

CDR3nt: TGTGCCAGTAGTATTGCTAGCGGGGAAACCTACGAGCAGTACTTC
CDR3aa: CASSIASGETYEQYF
j_gene: TRBJ2-7
abundance: many
d_gene: TRBD2
v_gene: TRBV19

CDR3nt: TGTGCCACCAGCAGAGATTGGGGCACTACAGCCAACACAGATACGCAGTATTTT
CDR3aa: CATSRDWGTTANTDTQYF
j_gene: TRBJ2-3
abundance: -
d_gene: -
v_gene: TRBV15

CDR3nt: TGTGCCAGCAGCTCCCACGGTTCAGAATACAATGAGCAGTTCTTC
CDR3aa: CASSSHGSEYNEQFF
j_gene: TRBJ2-1
abundance: many
d_gene: -
v_gene: TRBV7-6

CDR3nt: TGCAGTGCGCTGTACGGACTAGCGGGGGAGTACACAGATACGCAGTATTTT
CDR3aa: CSALYGLAGEYTDTQYF
j_gene: TRBJ2-3
abundance: many
d_gene: TRBD2
v_gene: TRBV20-1

CDR3nt: TGTGCCAGCAGCAGTTGGGGTGGCTCATATATCATAGCTTTCTTT
CDR3aa: CASSSWGGSYIIAFF
j_gene: TRBJ1-1
abundance: few
d_gene: -
v_gene: TRBV5-6

CDR3nt: TGTGCCAGCAGCTTGGACAGGGGAGGCGGCTACACCTTC
CDR3aa: CASSLDRGGGYTF
j_gene: TRBJ1-2
abundance: many
d_gene: TRBD1
v_gene: TRBV6-2/TRBV6-3

CDR3nt: TGTGCCAGCAGGTTACGGCGGGACACCTCCTACGAGCAGTACTTC
CDR3aa: CASRLRRDTSYEQYF
j_gene: TRBJ2-7
abundance: -
d_gene: -
v_gene: TRBV28

CDR3nt: TGTGCCAGCTCACCATACTCGTCTGTGGCTGAAGCTTTCTTT
CDR3aa: CASSPYSSVAEAFF
j_gene: TRBJ1-1
abundance: few
d_gene: -
v_gene: TRBV18

CDR3nt: TGTGCTAGCAGCCCCATTACCGGGGTAACAGATACGCAGTATTTT
CDR3aa: CASSPITGVTDTQYF
j_gene: TRBJ2-3
abundance: many
d_gene: -
v_gene: TRBV7-7

CDR3nt: TGTGCCAGCAGCTGGGTTAGCGGGGTCGGAGAGCAGTTCTTC
CDR3aa: CASSWVSGVGEQFF
j_gene: TRBJ2-1
abundance: -
d_gene: TRBD2
v_gene: TRBV5-3

CDR3nt: TGTGCCGGCAGTTTAGGGGGAGTGGGCGAGCAGTACTTC
CDR3aa: CAGSLGGVGEQYF
j_gene: TRBJ2-7
abundance: -
d_gene: -
v_gene: TRBV27

CDR3nt: TGTGCCAGCAGTTCAGGACAGCCGCATCATCAGCCCCAGCATTTT
CDR3aa: CASSSGQPHHQPQHF
j_gene: TRBJ1-5
abundance: -
d_gene: -
v_gene: TRBV27

CDR3nt: TGTGCCAGCAGACTCGGGACGAGCTCCTACGAGCAGTACTTC
CDR3aa: CASRLGTSSYEQYF
j_gene: TRBJ2-7
abundance: many
d_gene: -
v_gene: TRBV5-6

CDR3nt: TGTGCCAGCAGCGTAGATAGAGCGGGAGTTAATACCGGGGAGCTGTTTTTT
CDR3aa: CASSVDRAGVNTGELFF
j_gene: TRBJ2-2
abundance: few
d_gene: TRBD2
v_gene: TRBV9

CDR3nt: TGTGCCACCAGCGGACTAGCGGAGGTCTACGAGCAGTACTTC
CDR3aa: CATSGLAEVYEQYF
j_gene: TRBJ2-7
abundance: -
d_gene: TRBD2
v_gene: TRBV15

CDR3nt: TGTGCCAGCAGCAGCGGGGGGGCGGAAGATACGCAGTATTTT
CDR3aa: CASSSGGAEDTQYF
j_gene: TRBJ2-3
abundance: -
d_gene: TRBD2
v_gene: TRBV9

CDR3nt: TGCAGCGTTGTAGGGCAGGGGGCCCACGAGCAGTACTTC
CDR3aa: CSVVGQGAHEQYF
j_gene: TRBJ2-7
abundance: many
d_gene: TRBD1
v_gene: TRBV29-1

CDR3nt: TGCGCCAGTTTCCGGACAGGGAGTCTTTTCTACGAGCAGTACTTC
CDR3aa: CASFRTGSLFYEQYF
j_gene: TRBJ2-7
abundance: -
d_gene: TRBD1
v_gene: TRBV4-3

CDR3nt: TGTGCCAGCAGCCCCTGGACAGGGTCAGGAGGAGTGAGGCAGTACTTC
CDR3aa: CASSPWTGSGGVRQYF
j_gene: TRBJ2-5
abundance: -
d_gene: TRBD1
v_gene: TRBV9

CDR3nt: TGTGCCAGTAGTATCGGCCCATCGAACACCATATATTTT
CDR3aa: CASSIGPSNTIYF
j_gene: TRBJ1-3
abundance: -
d_gene: -
v_gene: TRBV19